These 9 T cell receptor beta chains were all obtained from the same sample, sequenced in a study of tumor and adjacent non-tumor tissue in lung cancer. Three rounds of nested PCR, following a modified ARM-PCR protocol, produced the TCRbeta library. TCRdb reprocessed the multiplex PCR reads with MiXCR, giving one entry per CDR3 protein. The table has 200,000 to 250,000 distinct CDR3 sequences, 71% seen once. The template was RNA from unsorted bulk tissue. Sequencing was carried out using lung tumor tissue. These TCRs come from a man between 60 and 75 years old with non-small cell lung cancer.

Regarding this clonotype: The conserved phenylalanine or tryptophan normally closing the CDR3 is absent here, so this likely arose from a read error. The V gene is TRBV20-1, the J gene TRBJ2-5, with D possibly matching TRBD1 (5 bases). CDR3 length: 16 amino acids. In germline, CDR1 is DFQATT, CDR2 SNEGSKA (reference sequence). Trimming stripped 0 bases from V and 1 base from J, with 15 bases between. CDR3 DNA sequence: TGCAGTGCTAGAGATCGAATAGGGGCTATCCAAGAGACCCAGTACCTC. Translated, it gives CSARDRIGAIQETQYL.

The V call is TRBV20-1, the J call TRBJ2-3, with TRBD2 matching over 8 bases. Trimming cost V 5 bases and J 4 bases; bases outside gene matches: 8. CDR3 length: 14 residues. CDR1 and CDR2 from the germline V gene are DFQATT and SNEGSKA (reference sequence). In nucleotides, the CDR3 is TGCAGTGCTGACCAGGGACTAGTTGCAGATACGCAGTATTTT. Protein sequence: CSADQGLVADTQYF.

This clonotype showed up many times. The DNA for the CDR3 is TGTGCCAGCGGACCCTTTGGCTACACCTTC. It translates to CASGPFGYTF. The genes are TRBV6-2 or TRBV6-3 and TRBJ1-2; D remains unclear. The CDR3 loop spans 10 amino acids. The V gene lost 8 bases and the J gene lost 7 bases, with 8 bases spanning the gap. Germline values: CDR1 MNHEY, CDR2 SVGEGT.

In the case of this clonotype: Given the absence of the conserved phenylalanine or tryptophan at the CDR3 end, a read error is likely. Because the CDR3's place on the DNA is in doubt, the DNA is left out and the CDR3 is given as listed by TCRdb. The chain employs TRBV12-3 or TRBV12-4 and TRBJ2-1. Ends included, the CDR3 has 16 residues. The CDR3: CASSPRLGSSYNERFV.

On this clonotype: A read error is possible here, since a much larger clone lies one base away. This chain links TRBV6-5 with TRBJ2-7, with a possible D match to TRBD1 (6 bases). The CDR3 spans 14 residues. Germline loops: CDR1 MNHEY, CDR2 SVGAGI. As DNA, the CDR3 is TGTGTCAGCAGGACTTCGGGACAATCCTACGAGCAGTACTTC. As protein: CVSRTSGQSYEQYF.

This clonotype was detected once. CDR3 sequence: CASSRDSLSFSGNTIYF. As DNA, the CDR3 is TGTGCCAGTAGTCGGGACAGCCTTAGTTTCTCTGGAAACACCATATATTTT. This chain uses TRBV19 with TRBJ1-3, with 7 bases fitting TRBD1. The CDR3 runs 17 residues. From germline, CDR1 is LNHDA and CDR2 SQIVND (reference sequence). After removal of 5 bases from V and 0 bases from J, the junction contained 10 bases not matched to a gene.

This clonotype has only one observation. A much larger clone lies a single base off, so this may be a read error. The chain recombines TRBV29-1 with TRBJ2-3; tentatively, D is TRBD1 (5 bases). The CDR3 loop spans 14 amino acids. The ends were cut back, 7 bases at V and 2 bases at J, with 16 bases in the middle. Germline CDR1 SQVTM, CDR2 ANQGSEA. In DNA form, the CDR3 reads TGCAGCGCAGCCAAGGGGCAGATCACAGATACGCAGTATTTT. Protein product: CSAAKGQITDTQYF.

This sequence joins TRBV20-1 and TRBJ2-3; the match to TRBD2 covers 9 bases. J lost 6 bases, V lost 3 bases, and 10 bases had no gene match. Germline values: CDR1 DFQATT, CDR2 SNEGSKA (reference sequence). CDR3 length equals 15 residues. The CDR3 DNA sequence: TGCAGTGCTAGCCCCGTGCGGCGGGGGGGGGATACGCAGTATTTT. Protein sequence: CSASPVRRGGDTQYF.

Points on this clonotype: One base away lies a much larger clone, so this may be a sequencing read error. The chain carries TRBV20-1 and TRBJ2-7; possibly TRBD1 for D (6 bases). The CDR3 has 14 residues. The germline CDR1 and CDR2 sequences are DFQATT and SNEGSKA (reference sequence). CDR3 loop: CRASPVQGRREQYF. CDR3 coding DNA: TGCAGAGCCAGCCCCGTACAGGGAAGACGCGAGCAGTACTTC.